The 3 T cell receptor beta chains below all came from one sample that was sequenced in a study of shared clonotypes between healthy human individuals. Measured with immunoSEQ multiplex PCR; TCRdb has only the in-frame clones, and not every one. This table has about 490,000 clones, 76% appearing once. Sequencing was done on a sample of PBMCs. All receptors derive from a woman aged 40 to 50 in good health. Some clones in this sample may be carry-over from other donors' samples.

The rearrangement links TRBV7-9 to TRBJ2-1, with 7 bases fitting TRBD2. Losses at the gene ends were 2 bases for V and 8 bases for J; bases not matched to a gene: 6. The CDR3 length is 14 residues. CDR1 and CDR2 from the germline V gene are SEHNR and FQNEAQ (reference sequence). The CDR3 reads CASSLLTSSDEQFF. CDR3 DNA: TGTGCCAGCAGCTTACTGACTAGCAGCGATGAGCAGTTCTTC. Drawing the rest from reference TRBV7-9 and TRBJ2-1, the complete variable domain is DTGVSQNPRHKITKRGQNVTFRCDPISEHNRLYWYRQTLGQGPEFLTYFQNEAQLEKSRLLSDRFSAERPKGSFSTLEIQRTEQGDSAMYLCASSLLTSSDEQFFGPGTRLTVL.

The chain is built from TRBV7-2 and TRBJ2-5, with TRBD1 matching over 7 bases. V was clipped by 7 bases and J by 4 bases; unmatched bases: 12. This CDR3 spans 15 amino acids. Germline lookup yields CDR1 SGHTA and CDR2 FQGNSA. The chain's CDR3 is CASNIQGQVGETQYF. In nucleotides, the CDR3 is TGTGCCAGCAACATTCAAGGACAGGTCGGAGAGACCCAGTACTTC. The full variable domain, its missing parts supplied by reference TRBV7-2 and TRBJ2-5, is GAGVSQSPSNKVTEKGKDVELRCDPISGHTALYWYRQSLGQGLEFLIYFQGNSAPDKSGLPSDRFSAERTGGSVSTLTIQRTQQEDSAVYLCASNIQGQVGETQYFGPGTRLLVL.

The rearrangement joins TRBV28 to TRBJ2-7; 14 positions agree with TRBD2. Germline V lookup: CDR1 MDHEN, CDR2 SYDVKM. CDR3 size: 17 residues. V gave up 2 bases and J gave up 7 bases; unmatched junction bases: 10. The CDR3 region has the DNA TGTGCCAGCAGTTTACTTTACGGGACTAGCGGGAGAACGGAGCAGTACTTC. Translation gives CASSLLYGTSGRTEQYF.